A selection of T cell receptor beta chains follows, all from one sample in a study of cytomegalovirus exposure and HLA in healthy donors. This table comes from immunoSEQ multiplex PCR, and its TCRdb copy is limited to in-frame clones, with some not included. Of some 180,000 clones listed, 12% are singletons. The sample comprised PBMCs. The receptors here all came from a man aged 45-65 years in good health and CMV-seropositive. The CDR3 runs from the conserved cysteine through the conserved F or W. The D gene is left open where the match is weak. Clone size is not always given. Where it is, it says once, few, many or a class for expanded clones.

TRBV18	-	TRBJ1-1	-	CASSPMVTDTEAFF	TGTGCCAGCTCACCAATGGTGACTGACACTGAAGCTTTCTTT
TRBV6-5	-	TRBJ1-1	-	CASSYSWGGSAEAFF	TGTGCCAGCAGTTACTCATGGGGTGGGAGCGCTGAAGCTTTCTTT
TRBV19	-	TRBJ2-7	TRBD1	CASSPGTGGYEQYF	TGTGCCAGTAGTCCGGGGACAGGGGGCTACGAGCAGTACTTC
TRBV6-5	-	TRBJ1-2	TRBD1	CASKAGTDYGYTF	TGTGCCAGCAAAGCCGGGACAGACTATGGCTACACCTTC
TRBV19	-	TRBJ1-1	-	CASSTKTAVEAFF	TGTGCCAGTAGTACAAAAACAGCGGTGGAAGCTTTCTTT
TRBV19	-	TRBJ2-3	-	CASSIELTRAQYF	TGTGCCAGTAGTATAGAACTTACGAGAGCGCAGTATTTT
TRBV9	few	TRBJ2-1	TRBD2	CASSANRLAGAAGEQFF	TGTGCCAGCAGCGCAAATCGACTAGCGGGGGCAGCAGGTGAGCAGTTCTTC
TRBV5-1	few	TRBJ1-1	-	CASSPSGRNTEAFF	TGCGCCAGCAGCCCTAGCGGACGGAACACTGAAGCTTTCTTT
TRBV5-6	few	TRBJ2-5	-	CASSTQGIQETQYF	TGTGCCAGCAGTACGCAGGGTATCCAAGAGACCCAGTACTTC
TRBV6-1	-	TRBJ1-2	-	CASSEAWGNYGYTF	TGTGCCAGCAGTGAAGCGTGGGGCAACTATGGCTACACCTTC